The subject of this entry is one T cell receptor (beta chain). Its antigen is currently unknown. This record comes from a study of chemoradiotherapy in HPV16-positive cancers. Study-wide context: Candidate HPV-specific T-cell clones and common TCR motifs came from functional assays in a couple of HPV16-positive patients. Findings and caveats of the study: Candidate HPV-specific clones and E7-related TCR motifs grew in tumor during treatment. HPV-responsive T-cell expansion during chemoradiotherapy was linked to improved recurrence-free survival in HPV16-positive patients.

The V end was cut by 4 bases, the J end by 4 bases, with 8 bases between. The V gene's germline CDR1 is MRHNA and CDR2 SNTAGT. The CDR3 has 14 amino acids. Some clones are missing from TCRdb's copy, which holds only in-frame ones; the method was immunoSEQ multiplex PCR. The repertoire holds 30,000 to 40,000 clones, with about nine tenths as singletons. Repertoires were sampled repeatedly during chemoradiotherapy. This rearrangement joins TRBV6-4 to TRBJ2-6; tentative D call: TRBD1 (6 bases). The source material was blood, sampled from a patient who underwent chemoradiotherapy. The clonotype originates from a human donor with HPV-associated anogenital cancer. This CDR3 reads CASSGGTGANVLTF. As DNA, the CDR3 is TGTGCCAGCAGTGGAGGGACAGGGGCCAACGTCCTGACTTTC.